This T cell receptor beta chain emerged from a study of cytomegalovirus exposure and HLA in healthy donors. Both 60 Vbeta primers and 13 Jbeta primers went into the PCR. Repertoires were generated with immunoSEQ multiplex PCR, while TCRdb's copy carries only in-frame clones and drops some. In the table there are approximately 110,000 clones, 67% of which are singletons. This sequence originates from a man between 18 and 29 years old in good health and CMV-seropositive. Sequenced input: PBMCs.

DNA of the CDR3: TGTGCCAGCTCTAAGTCGGGGGGGGACACCGGGGAGCTGTTTTTT. Its translation: CASSKSGGDTGELFF. The chain has TRBV7-3 and TRBJ2-2, with TRBD2 matching over 8 bases. The V gene's germline CDR1 is SGHTA and CDR2 FQGTGA. V shed 8 bases and J 3 bases; nucleotides not matched to a gene: 8. This CDR3 has 15 amino acids.